This entry lists 28 T cell receptor beta chains sequenced from one sample in a study of T-cell memory formation after mild COVID-19. TCRdb reanalysed the 5' RACE reads using MiXCR and keeps one entry per CDR3 protein. This sample has some 350,000 distinct CDR3 sequences, with 15% to 20% found just once. Specimen: PBMCs or a T cell subset sorted from them (not recorded which). The receptors originated from a man aged 18-30 years who had mild COVID-19 (a few samples of this study predate the infection). Cell type and time point are not known.

This clonotype was counted only a few times. The chain joins TRBV12-3 or TRBV12-4 to TRBJ2-2; possible D gene TRBD2, 7 bases. The CDR3 is 15 residues long. Trimming removed 5 bases from V and 7 bases from J, with 17 bases in between. CDR3 nucleotide sequence: TGTGCCAGCAGTCCCCGAACAGGGAGGGTCGGGGAGCTGTTTTTT. Amino acid sequence: CASSPRTGRVGELFF.

The V gene is TRBV5-1, the J gene TRBJ2-2; tentatively, D is TRBD1 (6 bases). Trimming took 4 bases from V and 0 from J, leaving 10 bases between them. The length of the CDR3 is 15 residues. Germline V lookup: CDR1 SGHRS, CDR2 YFSETQ. The CDR3 here is CASSPDSANTGELFF. As DNA, the CDR3 is TGCGCCAGCAGCCCGGACAGTGCGAACACCGGGGAGCTGTTTTTT. Based on the CDR3 plus reference TRBV5-1 and TRBJ2-2, the full variable domain is KAGVTQTPRYLIKTRGQQVTLSCSPISGHRSVSWYQQTPGQGLQFLFEYFSETQRNKGNFPGRFSGRQFSNSRSEMNVSTLELGDSALYLCASSPDSANTGELFFGEGSRLTVL.

V is TRBV20-1 and J is TRBJ2-3; possible D gene TRBD1, 6 bases. Trimming took off 5 bases at V and 4 bases at J, with 19 bases between the two ends. This CDR3 is built from 15 residues. The V gene's germline CDR1 is DFQATT and CDR2 SNEGSKA (reference sequence). The CDR3 coding sequence is TGCAGTGCTTCCGACAGACAGGAAGGTTCAGATACGCAGTATTTT. This encodes CSASDRQEGSDTQYF.

This rearrangement joins TRBV15 to TRBJ2-3; D might be TRBD2 (6 bases). CDR1 LNHNV and CDR2 YYDKDF come from the germline V gene (reference sequence). Trimming removed 3 bases at V and 0 bases at J, with 10 bases between. The length of the CDR3 is 15 residues. CDR3 DNA: TGTGCCACCAGCAGGAGCCGGGGGAGCACAGATACGCAGTATTTT. Protein sequence: CATSRSRGSTDTQYF. Full variable domain (remainder filled in from reference TRBV15 and TRBJ2-3): DAMVIQNPRYQVTQFGKPVTLSCSQTLNHNVMYWYQQKSSQAPKLLFHYYDKDFNNEADTPDNFQSRRPNTSFCFLDIRSPGLGDTAMYLCATSRSRGSTDTQYFGPGTRLTVL.

V and J are TRBV6-2 or TRBV6-3 and TRBJ1-6, with D possibly matching TRBD1 (6 bases). Germline loops: CDR1 MNHEY, CDR2 SVGEGT. V lost 2 bases and J 18 bases, leaving 14 bases between the germline ends. The CDR3 sequence is 12 residues long. The CDR3 protein is CASSYGTGPTHF. DNA for the CDR3: TGTGCCAGCAGTTACGGAACAGGGCCAACCCACTTT.

This clonotype has only a few counts. This chain uses TRBV4-3 with TRBJ2-7, with 8 bases lining up with TRBD1. CDR3 length equals 15 residues. Per germline, CDR1 LGHNA and CDR2 YSLEER. With 1 base clipped from V and 2 bases from J, the junction kept 4 bases outside the gene matches. DNA for the CDR3: TGCGCCAGCAGCCAAGCGACAGGGGCCGCCTACGAGCAGTACTTC. As protein: CASSQATGAAYEQYF.

V usage is TRBV12-3 or TRBV12-4 and J usage is TRBJ2-2; possibly TRBD2 for D (6 bases). This CDR3 is 15 amino acids long. With 3 bases removed from V and 3 bases from J, the gap between germline ends came to 11 bases. The CDR3 sequence: CASSLARDYTGELFF. The CDR3 DNA is TGTGCCAGCAGTTTGGCCAGGGACTACACCGGGGAGCTGTTTTTT.

This clonotype was counted between two and nine times. This sequence joins TRBV27 and TRBJ1-2; 7 bases align to TRBD1. The germline gives CDR1 MNHEY, CDR2 SMNVEV (reference sequence). Trimming cost V 5 bases and J 2 bases; bases outside gene matches: 2. The CDR3 is 13 residues long. The CDR3 DNA is TGTGCCAGCAGTATGACAGGGAACTATGGCTACACCTTC. Its protein product is CASSMTGNYGYTF.

This clonotype was found once. The chain joins TRBV12-3 or TRBV12-4 to TRBJ2-3; perhaps TRBD1 as D (5 bases). The CDR3 loop spans 13 amino acids. V was cut by 6 bases and J by 2 bases, with 9 bases left in between. The CDR3 nucleotides read TGTGCCAGCAGCAAACAGGACACAGATACGCAGTATTTT. Translation gives CASSKQDTDTQYF.

This clonotype was seen once. The J gene is TRBJ1-1, the V gene TRBV20-1, with D uncertain. Germline CDR1 is DFQATT and CDR2 is SNEGSKA (reference sequence). V lost 0 bases and J lost 2, with 13 bases in between. The CDR3 covers 15 residues. CDR3 DNA sequence: TGCAGTGCTAGAGAGAGGGCAGGACTTAACACTGAAGCTTTCTTT. It specifies CSARERAGLNTEAFF.

V and J are TRBV20-1 and TRBJ2-1; no reliable D call. V lost 1 base, J lost 1 base, and 11 bases lay in between. The CDR3 has 15 residues. Germline V CDR1 and CDR2: DFQATT, SNEGSKA (reference sequence). Here the CDR3 reads CSARGPKRSYNEQFF. DNA for the CDR3: TGCAGTGCTAGAGGTCCGAAGAGATCCTACAATGAGCAGTTCTTC.

J is TRBJ1-1 and V is TRBV4-3; D remains unclear. Trimming cost V 0 bases and J 1 base, with 9 bases left between them. The length of the CDR3 is 15 residues. Germline CDR1 and CDR2: LGHNA and YSLEER. The chain's CDR3 is CASSQDRGRNTEAFF. CDR3 DNA: TGCGCCAGCAGCCAAGATAGAGGGCGGAACACTGAAGCTTTCTTT.

This clonotype was recorded a few times. The gene calls are TRBV6-5 and TRBJ1-1, with no clear D. Trimming took off 5 bases at V and 0 bases at J, with 13 bases between the two ends. The germline V gene encodes CDR1 MNHEY and CDR2 SVGAGI. The CDR3 spans 15 residues. CDR3 in amino acids: CASSHTGNMNTEAFF. As DNA, the CDR3 is TGTGCCAGCAGTCACACGGGAAATATGAACACTGAAGCTTTCTTT.

In its sample, this clonotype was seen many times. The chain links TRBV5-1 to TRBJ2-1; 10 nucleotides agree with TRBD1. J gave up 4 bases and V 4 bases, and 5 bases lay outside the gene matches. Germline lookup yields CDR1 SGHRS and CDR2 YFSETQ. The CDR3 is made up of 15 amino acids. Written as DNA, the CDR3 is TGCGCCAGCAGCCTGACAGGGGGCGCTTACAATGAGCAGTTCTTC. Encoded protein: CASSLTGGAYNEQFF.

This clonotype was seen only a few times. The chain is built from TRBV5-1 and TRBJ2-3; tentative D call: TRBD2 (6 bases). Germline lookup yields CDR1 SGHRS and CDR2 YFSETQ. Trimming removed 3 bases at V and 3 bases at J, with 17 bases between. The CDR3 sequence is 16 residues long. The CDR3 DNA reads as TGCGCCAGCAGCTCCGGACTCAATCGGGGGACAGATACGCAGTATTTT. Encoded protein: CASSSGLNRGTDTQYF.

This clonotype turned up a few times. V gene TRBV6-5 combines with J gene TRBJ2-7; 11 bases map to TRBD2. Germline V CDR1 and CDR2: MNHEY, SVGAGI. Germline trimming cut 4 bases from V and 3 bases from J; bases unmatched to any gene: 5. The CDR3 runs 15 residues. The CDR3 coding sequence is TGTGCCAGCAGTTCCCCAACTAGCGGGGGCTACGAGCAGTACTTC. Its translation: CASSSPTSGGYEQYF.

The J gene is TRBJ2-7, the V gene TRBV27; D might be TRBD1 (6 bases). The CDR3 loop spans 12 amino acids. Germline lookup yields CDR1 MNHEY and CDR2 SMNVEV (reference sequence). Trimming stripped 5 bases from V and 6 bases from J, with 11 bases between. CDR3 protein: CASSNRVGEQYF. The CDR3 DNA reads TGTGCCAGCAGTAACAGGGTAGGCGAGCAGTACTTC.

This chain joins TRBV9 and TRBJ2-2; 7 bases are a match to TRBD1. The CDR3 loop spans 15 amino acids. CDR1 is SGDLS, CDR2 YYNGEE, per germline. J was trimmed by 4 bases and V by 3 bases; bases with no gene match: 6. The chain's CDR3 is CASSADRVITGELFF. The DNA for the CDR3 is TGTGCCAGCAGCGCCGACAGGGTGATCACCGGGGAGCTGTTTTTT. Combining the CDR3 with reference TRBV9 and TRBJ2-2 gives the whole variable domain DSGVTQTPKHLITATGQRVTLRCSPRSGDLSVYWYQQSLDQGLQFLIQYYNGEERAKGNILERFSAQQFPDLHSELNLSSLELGDSALYFCASSADRVITGELFFGEGSRLTVL.

This clonotype was recorded many times. The CDR3 sequence is CASRLPRGFYGYTF. The CDR3 bases are TGTGCCAGCAGACTCCCTCGGGGGTTCTATGGCTACACCTTC. The chain carries TRBV28 and TRBJ1-2, with D possibly TRBD1 on 5 matching bases. CDR1 and CDR2 from the germline V gene are MDHEN and SYDVKM. The V end was cut by 6 bases, the J end by 4 bases, with 15 bases between. This CDR3 is 14 amino acids long.

This clonotype was seen more than once but under ten times. This chain links TRBV7-8 with TRBJ2-7; the D call may be TRBD1 or TRBD2 (5 bases each). The CDR3 is made up of 16 amino acids. Germline CDR1 and CDR2: SGHVS and FQNEAQ. Trimming shortened V by 3 bases and J by 4 bases, and 19 bases separated the two germline ends. This CDR3 is CASSFTRESGRYEQYF. The CDR3 DNA is TGTGCCAGCAGCTTTACCAGGGAGAGTGGTCGGTACGAGCAGTACTTC.

The chain combines TRBV6-5 with TRBJ2-7; no clear D gene. Trimming shortened V by 0 bases and J by 3 bases, and 9 bases separated the two germline ends. This CDR3 is built from 14 residues. Germline loops: CDR1 MNHEY, CDR2 SVGAGI. The CDR3 loop reads CASSYSPTNYEQYF. Written as DNA, the CDR3 is TGTGCCAGCAGTTACTCCCCTACCAACTACGAGCAGTACTTC.

In this sample, this clonotype turned up a few times. Germline and junction disagree at one end, which may indicate a read error. The V call is TRBV7-7, the J call TRBJ2-5; TRBD1 is a possible D gene (5 bases). The germline CDR1 and CDR2 sequences are SSHAT and FNYEAQ (reference sequence). This CDR3 comprises 15 residues. CDR3 in amino acids: CASSPLSDRQETQYF. In DNA form, the CDR3 reads TGTGCTAGCAGCCCGCTCTCCGACAGACAAGAGACCCAGTACTTC.

The gene calls are TRBV4-1 and TRBJ1-5, with a tentative D call TRBD1 (5 bases). CDR3 length: 14 residues. The V gene's germline CDR1 is MGHRA and CDR2 YSYEKL. The V gene lost 4 bases and the J gene lost 2 bases, with 9 bases spanning the gap. Written as DNA, the CDR3 is TGCGCCAGCAGCCGCCAGGGTCGCAATCAGCCCCAGCATTTT. Amino acids: CASSRQGRNQPQHF.

The sample holds many counts of this clonotype. The chain joins TRBV7-9 to TRBJ2-1; D might be TRBD2 (6 bases). Between the trimmed V and J ends, which lost 5 bases and 4 bases, there was a span of 15 bases. CDR3 size: 15 residues. In germline, CDR1 is SEHNR, CDR2 FQNEAQ (reference sequence). CDR3 amino acids: CASSRGDSVYNEQFF. The CDR3, as DNA: TGTGCCAGCAGCCGCGGGGACTCCGTATACAATGAGCAGTTCTTC. Combining the CDR3 with reference TRBV7-9 and TRBJ2-1 gives the whole variable domain DTGVSQNPRHKITKRGQNVTFRCDPISEHNRLYWYRQTLGQGPEFLTYFQNEAQLEKSRLLSDRFSAERPKGSFSTLEIQRTEQGDSAMYLCASSRGDSVYNEQFFGPGTRLTVL.

This clonotype turned up a few times. The V gene is TRBV4-3, the J gene TRBJ2-3; no clear D gene. In germline, CDR1 is LGHNA, CDR2 YSLEER. The germline V and J ends were trimmed by 0 bases and 1 base, with 11 bases remaining between them. The CDR3 totals 16 residues. The CDR3 coding sequence is TGCGCCAGCAGCCAAGATGGCCCTGGAGGCACAGATACGCAGTATTTT. Amino acid sequence: CASSQDGPGGTDTQYF.

This rearrangement joins TRBV14 to TRBJ2-1, with 12 nucleotides matching TRBD2. The length of the CDR3 is 18 residues. Germline assignment: CDR1 SGHDN and CDR2 FVKESK. The ends lost 0 bases at V and 5 bases at J; junction bases unmatched: 8. CDR3 protein: CASSQDRRLAGEDNEQFF. CDR3 DNA sequence: TGTGCCAGCAGCCAAGATAGGAGACTAGCGGGGGAAGACAATGAGCAGTTCTTC.

At least ten counts were recorded for this clonotype. V usage is TRBV10-3 and J usage is TRBJ1-5; possible D gene TRBD1, 5 bases. CDR1 is ENHRY, CDR2 SYGVKD, per germline. The CDR3 runs 15 residues. Trimming took 6 bases from V and 1 from J, leaving 13 bases between them. In DNA form, the CDR3 reads TGTGCCATCAGCGTGGGACTGACGAGCAATCAGCCCCAGCATTTT. Its translation: CAISVGLTSNQPQHF.

This clonotype was observed a few times. The gene calls are TRBV20-1 and TRBJ2-3; TRBD1 is a possible D gene (5 bases). From germline, CDR1 is DFQATT and CDR2 SNEGSKA (reference sequence). The V gene lost 6 bases and the J gene lost 2 bases, with 12 bases spanning the gap. This CDR3 comprises 13 residues. CDR3 nucleotide sequence: TGCAGTGCCGAGGACACCTACACAGATACGCAGTATTTT. Translation: CSAEDTYTDTQYF.